The 24 T cell receptor beta chains below were found in one sample sequenced in a study of T cell responses to AZD1222 COVID-19 vaccine. Only in-frame clones appear in the TCRdb table, and some are missing; sequencing was by immunoSEQ multiplex PCR. This sample carries some 70,000 clones, roughly 84% of them seen once, and the ten largest clones take around 9.8%. The sample here was peripheral blood, taken on day 0 of AZD1222 vaccination. Receptors were obtained from an adult in good health.

The V call is TRBV4-2, the J call TRBJ2-3; D might be TRBD1 or TRBD2, each matching 5 bases. Germline V lookup: CDR1 LGHNA, CDR2 YNFKEQ. CDR3 size: 15 residues. V lost 1 base and J lost 6, with 14 bases in between. The CDR3 here is CASSQAGPGVDTQYF. The CDR3 nucleotides are TGTGCCAGCAGCCAAGCGGGACCCGGAGTTGATACGCAGTATTTT.

This clone was seen only a few times. The rearrangement links TRBV5-1 to TRBJ2-7, with D perhaps being TRBD1 or TRBD2 (5 bases each). The CDR3 is 15 residues long. Germline CDR1 SGHRS, CDR2 YFSETQ. With 0 bases removed from V and 3 bases from J, the gap between germline ends came to 13 bases. The CDR3 DNA follows: TGCGCCAGCAGCTTGGACGGGACCCCTTACTACGAGCAGTACTTC. Protein product: CASSLDGTPYYEQYF.

This clone was recorded only once. In DNA, the CDR3 is TGTGCCAGCAGCCAAATGGGAAGGGAGGGAACCTATGGCTACACCTTC. Its protein product is CASSQMGREGTYGYTF. This chain uses TRBV3-1 (or the pseudogene TRBV3-2) with TRBJ1-2; D call uncertain. The CDR3 has 16 amino acids. The ends were cut back, 2 bases at V and 4 bases at J, with 17 bases in the middle. Germline lookup yields CDR1 LGHDT and CDR2 YNNKEL (reference sequence).

The rearrangement uses TRBV11-3 and TRBJ2-2; possibly TRBD2 for D (6 bases). CDR1 is SGHNT and CDR2 is YENEEA in the germline V gene. The CDR3 is 14 residues long. The ends were cut back, 1 base at V and 7 bases at J, with 10 bases in the middle. CDR3 region: CASSLAGVSGELFF. CDR3 DNA sequence: TGTGCCAGCAGCTTAGCGGGGGTCAGCGGGGAGCTGTTTTTT.

V usage is TRBV28 and J usage is TRBJ2-7, with 8 bases matching TRBD1. From germline, CDR1 is MDHEN and CDR2 SYDVKM. The CDR3 covers 13 residues. V trimming: 5 bases; J trimming: 4 bases; junction bases outside the gene matches: 4. This CDR3 is CASSATGGYEQYF. The CDR3 coding sequence is TGTGCCAGCAGTGCAACAGGGGGATACGAGCAGTACTTC.

The CDR3 DNA sequence: TGTGCCAGCAGTGAAGGGAAGAAGGGGGTGAGGGCTTTCTTT. This codes for CASSEGKKGVRAFF. The J gene is TRBJ1-1, the V gene TRBV6-1; D possibly corresponds to TRBD1 (6 bases). The CDR3 is made up of 14 amino acids. V lost 1 base to trimming and J lost 11 bases, with 17 bases between them. Germline CDR1 is MNHNS and CDR2 is SASEGT.

The J gene is TRBJ2-1, the V gene TRBV6-5, with D perhaps matching TRBD1 (5 bases). This CDR3 has 14 amino acids. The germline V gene has CDR1 MNHEY and CDR2 SVGAGI. With 5 bases removed from V and 9 bases from J, the gap between germline ends came to 17 bases. The chain's CDR3 is CASSPQGTVAEQFF. The CDR3 DNA is TGTGCCAGCAGTCCGCAGGGAACAGTGGCTGAGCAGTTCTTC.

The chain recombines TRBV7-8 with TRBJ1-5, with 9 bases that match TRBD1. Germline assignment: CDR1 SGHVS and CDR2 FQNEAQ. V shed 5 bases and J 1 base; nucleotides not matched to a gene: 9. The length of the CDR3 is 17 residues. CDR3: CASSIITGGRSNQPQHF. CDR3 nucleotides: TGTGCCAGCAGCATTATCACAGGGGGCAGGAGCAATCAGCCCCAGCATTTT.

Written as DNA, the CDR3 is TGTGCCAGCAGTCCCCGGGCAGGCAGAACTAATGAAAAACTGTTTTTT. Translated: CASSPRAGRTNEKLFF. The rearrangement links TRBV2 to TRBJ1-4; no clear D. CDR1 SNHLY and CDR2 FYNNEI come from the germline V gene. The CDR3 has 16 amino acids. Between the trimmed V and J ends, which lost 5 bases and 1 base, there was a span of 14 bases.

V gene TRBV2 combines with J gene TRBJ1-5; TRBD1 matches 9 bases. This CDR3 spans 15 amino acids. The V gene's germline CDR1 is SNHLY and CDR2 FYNNEI. With V trimmed by 6 bases and J by 7 bases, 10 bases remained unmatched. DNA of the CDR3: TGTGCCAGCAGGACGGAGACAGGGGGTGGGCAGCCCCAGCATTTT. As protein: CASRTETGGGQPQHF.

This chain uses TRBV12-3 or TRBV12-4 with TRBJ1-1, with D uncertain. With 3 bases removed from V and 0 bases from J, the gap between germline ends came to 5 bases. CDR3 length: 13 residues. Here the CDR3 reads CASSLTMNTEAFF. In nucleotides, the CDR3 is TGTGCCAGCAGTTTGACAATGAACACTGAAGCTTTCTTT.

The chain employs TRBV11-2 and TRBJ1-1; perhaps TRBD1 as D (6 bases). V was clipped by 5 bases and J by 5 bases, with 12 bases between them. The CDR3 runs to 13 residues. The germline V gene has CDR1 SGHAT and CDR2 FQNNGV. The CDR3 sequence: CASSRLRGTEAFF. CDR3 DNA sequence: TGTGCCAGCAGCCGCCTCAGGGGAACTGAAGCTTTCTTT.

J is TRBJ2-5 and V is TRBV28, with 8 bases identical to TRBD1. Germline CDR1 is MDHEN and CDR2 is SYDVKM. CDR3 length: 16 residues. J lost 0 bases, V lost 7 bases, and 10 bases had no gene match. The CDR3 sequence is CASTLGQGTHQETQYF. The CDR3 region has the DNA TGTGCCAGCACTCTTGGACAGGGTACCCACCAAGAGACCCAGTACTTC.

The J gene is TRBJ1-5, the V gene TRBV19; 7 nucleotides line up with TRBD1. The CDR3 covers 15 residues. V gave up 5 bases and J gave up 1 base; unmatched junction bases: 5. Per germline, CDR1 LNHDA and CDR2 SQIVND (reference sequence). CDR3: CASSGGTASNQPQHF. Here the CDR3 DNA reads TGTGCCAGTAGTGGAGGGACAGCAAGCAATCAGCCCCAGCATTTT.

The CDR3 coding sequence is TGTGCCAGCTCACCCCCAGTCGGCGAGCAGTACTTC. As protein: CASSPPVGEQYF. V is TRBV18 and J is TRBJ2-7; D remains unclear. The ends were cut back, 3 bases at V and 6 bases at J, with 9 bases in the middle. Germline assignment: CDR1 KGHSH and CDR2 LQKENI. The CDR3 is 12 amino acids.

This clone has a single count. V and J are TRBV28 and TRBJ1-5, with D perhaps TRBD1 (6 bases). In germline, CDR1 is MDHEN, CDR2 SYDVKM. The germline V and J ends were trimmed by 6 bases and 1 base, with 13 bases remaining between them. CDR3 length: 15 residues. CDR3 DNA: TGTGCCAGCAGCCAACCAGGGGTGAGCAATCAGCCCCAGCATTTT. Translated: CASSQPGVSNQPQHF.

The J gene is TRBJ2-1, the V gene TRBV14, with D possibly being TRBD1 (5 bases). The CDR3 contains 13 residues. The germline V and J ends were trimmed by 6 bases and 3 bases, with 9 bases remaining between them. The germline CDR1 and CDR2 sequences are SGHDN and FVKESK. The DNA of the CDR3 is TGTGCCAGCAGGGGGCAGGGCTACAATGAGCAGTTCTTC. It translates to CASRGQGYNEQFF.

The rearrangement uses TRBV27 and TRBJ1-6; D is ambiguous. Germline CDR1 MNHEY, CDR2 SMNVEV (reference sequence). Trimming left V 2 bases short and J 9 bases short, with 11 bases between. The CDR3 extends over 14 amino acids. The CDR3 region is CASSLRGDSSPLHF. For the CDR3, the DNA is TGTGCCAGCAGTTTACGCGGGGATAGTTCACCCCTCCACTTT.

The rearrangement links TRBV7-8 to TRBJ1-6; possible D gene TRBD1, 6 bases. The V end lost 3 bases, the J end lost 0 bases, and 9 bases lay between the germline ends. This CDR3 is built from 16 residues. The germline CDR1 and CDR2 sequences are SGHVS and FQNEAQ. The CDR3 DNA follows: TGTGCCAGCAGCTTTGAAGGGGGCTCCTATAATTCACCCCTCCACTTT. Its protein is CASSFEGGSYNSPLHF.

The chain links TRBV2 to TRBJ2-7; no clear D gene. Deletions cut 2 bases from V and 9 bases from J, with 11 bases between. The CDR3 spans 12 residues. Germline-derived CDR1 and CDR2 are SNHLY and FYNNEI. CDR3 in amino acids: CASSESVIGQYF. The CDR3, as DNA: TGTGCCAGCAGTGAATCAGTCATCGGGCAGTACTTC.

This clone was detected only a few times. The J gene is TRBJ1-3, the V gene TRBV5-4; 8 bases fit TRBD1. With 4 bases clipped from V and 8 bases from J, the junction kept 8 bases outside the gene matches. The CDR3 is made up of 14 amino acids. The germline V gene has CDR1 SGHNT and CDR2 YYREEE (reference sequence). Here the CDR3 reads CASSPGQGGDTIYF. CDR3 in DNA: TGTGCCAGCAGCCCCGGACAGGGAGGGGACACCATATATTTT.

V and J are TRBV9 and TRBJ2-1; D is ambiguous. Germline V gene sequence: CDR1 SGDLS, CDR2 YYNGEE. The ends were cut back, 3 bases at V and 0 bases at J, with 10 bases in the middle. The CDR3 totals 15 residues. For the CDR3, the DNA is TGTGCCAGCAGCGGAGACTGGAGCTCCTACAATGAGCAGTTCTTC. It specifies CASSGDWSSYNEQFF.

This clone was seen a handful of times. The V call is TRBV5-5, the J call TRBJ1-5; D remains ambiguous. Germline V gives CDR1 SGHKS, CDR2 YYEKEE (reference sequence). V was pared by 2 bases and J by 6 bases, with 15 bases between. The CDR3 is made up of 15 amino acids. CDR3 region: CASSFRHTALQPQHF. The CDR3 nucleotides are TGTGCCAGCAGCTTTCGACACACGGCACTTCAGCCCCAGCATTTT.

This rearrangement joins TRBV6-4 to TRBJ2-1; 9 bases match TRBD2. Germline V lookup: CDR1 MRHNA, CDR2 SNTAGT. The CDR3 extends over 15 amino acids. The V gene end was trimmed by 6 bases and the J gene end by 6 bases; junction bases not matched to a gene: 9. CDR3 DNA: TGTGCCAGCAGGAATCGGGCGGGGGGGCGCAATGAGCAGTTCTTC. It yields the protein CASRNRAGGRNEQFF.